These 31 T cell receptor beta chains share one sample of origin, sequenced in a study of cytomegalovirus exposure and HLA in healthy donors. Data came from immunoSEQ multiplex PCR; TCRdb stores just in-frame clones and leaves some out. The sample has hundreds of thousands of clones, 86% seen once. Material for sequencing was PBMCs. These receptors came from a young woman in good health and CMV-seronegative.

The V and J genes are TRBV11-1 and TRBJ2-1; no firm D call. V was pared by 4 bases and J by 8 bases, with 21 bases between. The CDR3 is 16 residues long. Germline CDR1 SGHAT, CDR2 FQDESV (reference sequence). For the CDR3, the DNA is TGTGCCAGCAGCTCCCTCCGGGTCCGACCGTACGATGAGCAGTTCTTC. This translates into CASSSLRVRPYDEQFF.

This rearrangement joins TRBV19 to TRBJ2-1; D gene unclear. Deletions cut 4 bases from V and 0 bases from J, with 10 bases between. CDR1 and CDR2 from the germline V gene are LNHDA and SQIVND (reference sequence). The CDR3 extends over 15 amino acids. CDR3 DNA sequence: TGTGCCAGTAGTACTTTTTCCTCCTCCTACAATGAGCAGTTCTTC. The encoded protein is CASSTFSSSYNEQFF. The entire variable domain, with the rest obtained from reference TRBV19 and TRBJ2-1, is as follows: DGGITQSPKYLFRKEGQNVTLSCEQNLNHDAMYWYRQDPGQGLRLIYYSQIVNDFQKGDIAEGYSVSREKKESFPLTVTSAQKNPTAFYLCASSTFSSSYNEQFFGPGTRLTVL.

This chain links TRBV9 with TRBJ1-3; 7 bases agree with TRBD1. With V trimmed by 3 bases and J by 4 bases, 10 bases remained unmatched. The CDR3 runs to 16 residues. Germline V gene sequence: CDR1 SGDLS, CDR2 YYNGEE. The chain's CDR3 is CASSAAGQAAGNTIYF. The CDR3 DNA sequence: TGTGCCAGCAGCGCCGCTGGACAGGCTGCAGGAAACACCATATATTTT.

The CDR3 nucleotides are TGTGCCAGCAGTGAGGAGGCTAGCGGGAGCTACGAGCAGTACTTC. Translation gives CASSEEASGSYEQYF. The J gene is TRBJ2-7, the V gene TRBV6-1, with 10 nucleotides matching TRBD2. This CDR3 has 15 amino acids. Trimming took 3 bases from V and 3 from J; bases not matched to a gene: 5. The V gene's germline CDR1 is MNHNS and CDR2 SASEGT.

The V call is TRBV6-5, the J call TRBJ2-7; TRBD2 agrees at 12 bases. Losses at the gene ends were 6 bases for V and 2 bases for J; bases not matched to a gene: 2. The CDR3 is made up of 14 amino acids. Germline assignment: CDR1 MNHEY and CDR2 SVGAGI. The CDR3 spells CASRRTSGAYEQYF. In nucleotides, the CDR3 is TGTGCCAGCAGGAGGACTAGCGGGGCCTACGAGCAGTACTTC.

V is TRBV19 and J is TRBJ1-5; D uncertain. V shed 3 bases and J shed 2 bases, with 23 bases lying between them. The length of the CDR3 is 19 residues. Germline V gene lookup returns CDR1 LNHDA and CDR2 SQIVND (reference sequence). CDR3 sequence reads: CASSIRKAAEVNGNQPQHF. Written as DNA, the CDR3 is TGTGCCAGTAGTATTCGGAAGGCCGCCGAGGTTAATGGCAATCAGCCCCAGCATTTT. The full variable domain, in which reference TRBV19 and TRBJ1-5 provide the parts outside the CDR3, is DGGITQSPKYLFRKEGQNVTLSCEQNLNHDAMYWYRQDPGQGLRLIYYSQIVNDFQKGDIAEGYSVSREKKESFPLTVTSAQKNPTAFYLCASSIRKAAEVNGNQPQHFGDGTRLSIL.

The chain has TRBV4-1 and TRBJ2-1; 9 bases align to TRBD2. Germline CDR1 MGHRA, CDR2 YSYEKL. Trimming removed 3 bases from V and 7 bases from J; junction bases left unmatched: 10. CDR3 length equals 16 residues. As DNA, the CDR3 is TGCGCCAGCAGCCATCTATTAGCGGGAGTTGGGAATGAGCAGTTCTTC. It codes for CASSHLLAGVGNEQFF.

In its sample, this clone was seen once. J is TRBJ2-1 and V is TRBV19, with 9 bases lining up with TRBD2. Trimming cost V 5 bases and J 10 bases; bases outside gene matches: 6. This CDR3 region has 13 residues. The V gene's germline CDR1 is LNHDA and CDR2 SQIVND (reference sequence). Here the CDR3 reads CASSATSGSEQFF. In DNA form, the CDR3 reads TGTGCCAGTAGTGCCACTAGCGGGTCGGAGCAGTTCTTC.

Regarding this clone: The junction and the germline gene differ at one end; a read error may be behind it. The chain combines TRBV28 with TRBJ1-2; TRBD1 agrees at 10 bases. This CDR3 region has 12 residues. Germline V gives CDR1 MDHEN, CDR2 SYDVKM. CDR3 residues: CASSLRTGTGDF. The CDR3 DNA reads as TGTGCCAGCAGTTTACGAACCGGGACAGGGGACTTC.

The chain recombines TRBV18 with TRBJ2-7; a weak D match, TRBD1 (5 bases). With 3 bases removed from V and 6 bases from J, the gap between germline ends came to 27 bases. The CDR3 length is 18 residues. Germline V gene lookup returns CDR1 KGHSH and CDR2 LQKENI. CDR3 nucleotides: TGTGCCAGCTCACCCTTCGCCCCGCAGGGAACCGATTCCGGCGAGCAGTACTTC. It translates to CASSPFAPQGTDSGEQYF.

The chain has TRBV13 and TRBJ2-7; 8 positions agree with TRBD1. Germline lookup yields CDR1 PRHDT and CDR2 FYEKMQ (reference sequence). Losses at the gene ends were 5 bases for V and 2 bases for J; bases not matched to a gene: 5. This CDR3 contains 14 residues. The CDR3 reads CASSPGTGAYEQYF. The CDR3 region has the DNA TGTGCCAGCAGCCCAGGGACAGGCGCCTACGAGCAGTACTTC.

V and J are TRBV6-1 and TRBJ1-2, with 7 bases matching TRBD1. Losses at the gene ends were 4 bases for V and 2 bases for J; bases not matched to a gene: 10. The CDR3 is made up of 16 amino acids. Germline V gene sequence: CDR1 MNHNS, CDR2 SASEGT. The CDR3 sequence: CASSVMRGPVNYGYTF. CDR3 DNA: TGTGCCAGCAGTGTAATGAGGGGGCCAGTCAACTATGGCTACACCTTC.

The chain combines TRBV5-1 with TRBJ2-7; D possibly corresponds to TRBD1 (6 bases). CDR1 is SGHRS, CDR2 YFSETQ, per germline. Deletions cut 4 bases from V and 1 base from J, with 12 bases between. The CDR3 totals 14 residues. CDR3 protein: CASSTATGSYEQYF. CDR3 coding DNA: TGCGCCAGCAGCACGGCGACAGGTTCCTACGAGCAGTACTTC.

This chain links TRBV19 with TRBJ1-2, with 8 bases aligning to TRBD1. Germline lookup yields CDR1 LNHDA and CDR2 SQIVND (reference sequence). J lost 7 bases, V lost 3 bases, and 4 bases had no gene match. The CDR3 runs to 13 residues. CDR3 in amino acids: CASSMGQVRGYTF. CDR3 bases: TGTGCCAGTAGTATGGGACAGGTCCGTGGCTACACCTTC.

This chain links TRBV30 with TRBJ2-5; a weak D match, TRBD1 (6 bases). V was cut by 2 bases and J by 1 base, with 8 bases left in between. CDR1 GTSNPN and CDR2 SVGIG come from the germline V gene (reference sequence). The CDR3 has 13 amino acids. Written as DNA, the CDR3 is TGTGCCTGGAGTCGACAGGTCCAAGAGACCCAGTACTTC. It is translated as CAWSRQVQETQYF.

This chain joins TRBV30 and TRBJ1-1; D ambiguous. In germline, CDR1 is GTSNPN, CDR2 SVGIG (reference sequence). The germline V and J ends were trimmed by 0 bases and 1 base, with 6 bases remaining between them. The CDR3 consists of 13 residues. The chain's CDR3 is CAWSVLGNTEAFF. The CDR3, as DNA: TGTGCCTGGAGTGTACTAGGGAACACTGAAGCTTTCTTT.

The V call is TRBV29-1, the J call TRBJ2-7; TRBD2 might be the D (6 bases). Between the trimmed V and J ends, which lost 3 bases and 3 bases, there was a span of 9 bases. Germline loops: CDR1 SQVTM, CDR2 ANQGSEA. This CDR3 has 12 residues. The CDR3 DNA follows: TGCAGCGTTGAGGGGGGATTCTACGAGCAGTACTTC. This encodes CSVEGGFYEQYF.

The V gene is TRBV20-1, the J gene TRBJ2-1, with a tentative D call TRBD2 (6 bases). The V and J ends lost 6 bases and 12 bases respectively, with 15 bases between them. CDR1 and CDR2 from the germline V gene are DFQATT and SNEGSKA (reference sequence). The CDR3 length is 11 residues. The CDR3 loop reads CSAHIRDLQFF. For the CDR3, the DNA is TGCAGTGCGCACATCCGGGACTTGCAGTTCTTC.

This chain connects TRBV9 to TRBJ2-5, with 13 bases fitting TRBD2. Germline CDR1 and CDR2: SGDLS and YYNGEE. Unmatched junction bases numbered 5, after V lost 5 bases and J lost 4 bases. The CDR3 sequence is 15 residues long. The CDR3 coding sequence is TGTGCCAGCAGTGGACTAGCGGGAGTGGGAGAGACCCAGTACTTC. It encodes CASSGLAGVGETQYF.

The sample holds one count of this clone. The J gene is TRBJ1-3, the V gene TRBV30; D remains ambiguous. The CDR3 consists of 16 residues. Germline V gene lookup returns CDR1 GTSNPN and CDR2 SVGIG (reference sequence). V lost 1 base and J 3 bases, leaving 16 bases between the germline ends. The CDR3, as DNA: TGTGCCTGGAGTGGGGATCCTCGGGATCATGGAAACACCATATATTTT. This gives the protein CAWSGDPRDHGNTIYF.

The chain carries TRBV14 and TRBJ1-4; D call uncertain. Trimming took off 2 bases at V and 0 bases at J, with 7 bases between the two ends. Per germline, CDR1 SGHDN and CDR2 FVKESK. The CDR3 is made up of 15 amino acids. DNA for the CDR3: TGTGCCAGCAGCCAACACCGAGCAACTAATGAAAAACTGTTTTTT. Its translation: CASSQHRATNEKLFF.

This clone came up once. The rearrangement uses TRBV28 and TRBJ2-5, with D possibly being TRBD1 (6 bases). The germline V gene has CDR1 MDHEN and CDR2 SYDVKM. This CDR3 is 14 amino acids long. The V and J ends lost 6 bases and 3 bases respectively, with 14 bases between them. CDR3 in amino acids: CASSPRKGEETQYF. In DNA, the CDR3 is TGTGCCAGCAGCCCCCGGAAGGGGGAAGAGACCCAGTACTTC.

The genes are TRBV2 and TRBJ2-2, with D hard to call. There are 15 residues in the CDR3. The germline V gene encodes CDR1 SNHLY and CDR2 FYNNEI. V dropped 6 bases and J dropped 4 bases, with 15 bases sitting between them. Written as DNA, the CDR3 is TGTGCCAGCAGGGGCCCACCGAGAAGCACCGGGGAGCTGTTTTTT. It is translated as CASRGPPRSTGELFF.

The rearrangement uses TRBV29-1 and TRBJ1-1; maybe TRBD1 (5 bases). Germline CDR1 and CDR2: SQVTM and ANQGSEA. Trimming shortened V by 7 bases and J by 6 bases, and 15 bases separated the two germline ends. The CDR3 sequence is 12 residues long. The CDR3 bases are TGCAGCGGTAAGGGGCAGATCGCTGAAGCTTTCTTT. As protein: CSGKGQIAEAFF.

This chain joins TRBV6-6 and TRBJ2-7; 9 bases map to TRBD1. CDR1 MNHNY and CDR2 SVGAGI come from the germline V gene (reference sequence). V shed 2 bases, J shed 4 bases, and the junction held 3 bases outside the gene matches. The CDR3 is made up of 14 amino acids. The CDR3 sequence is CASSYGDRVYEQYF. CDR3 in DNA: TGTGCCAGCAGTTACGGGGACAGGGTATACGAGCAGTACTTC.

The rearrangement links TRBV30 to TRBJ2-7; 9 nucleotides agree with TRBD2. V lost 1 base to trimming and J lost 2 bases; unmatched junction nucleotides: 6. The length of the CDR3 is 15 residues. The germline CDR1 and CDR2 sequences are GTSNPN and SVGIG (reference sequence). The CDR3 DNA sequence: TGTGCCTGGAGTGCCCCTCGCGGGAGGGCCTACGAGCAGTACTTC. Protein product: CAWSAPRGRAYEQYF.

The gene calls are TRBV5-6 and TRBJ2-7, with 8 bases lining up with TRBD1. Germline CDR1 and CDR2: SGHDT and YYEEEE. The length of the CDR3 is 14 residues. Trimming removed 4 bases from V and 4 bases from J; junction bases left unmatched: 7. CDR3 DNA sequence: TGTGCCAGCAGCGTGGACAGGGAGTTATACGAGCAGTACTTC. Translated, it gives CASSVDRELYEQYF. The full variable domain, its missing parts supplied by reference TRBV5-6 and TRBJ2-7, is DAGVTQSPTHLIKTRGQQVTLRCSPKSGHDTVSWYQQALGQGPQFIFQYYEEEERQRGNFPDRFSGHQFPNYSSELNVNALLLGDSALYLCASSVDRELYEQYFGPGTRLTVT.

The chain links TRBV28 to TRBJ1-2; 8 bases align to TRBD1. Germline V gene data show CDR1 as MDHEN and CDR2 as SYDVKM. The CDR3 loop spans 12 amino acids. The junction had 9 bases not matched to a gene; V was cut back by 10 bases and J by 8 bases. The CDR3 spells CATATGGIGYTF. DNA for the CDR3: TGTGCCACCGCAACAGGGGGTATAGGCTACACCTTC.

The chain joins TRBV7-9 to TRBJ2-3; TRBD2 aligns across 7 bases. CDR3 length: 18 amino acids. The germline V gene has CDR1 SEHNR and CDR2 FQNEAQ (reference sequence). Trimming cost V 1 base and J 7 bases; bases outside gene matches: 17. CDR3 residues: CASSLENSIGRIPNTQYF. CDR3 coding DNA: TGTGCCAGCAGCTTAGAGAACTCAATCGGGAGGATCCCTAATACGCAGTATTTT.

V is TRBV5-1 and J is TRBJ2-1; D ambiguous. V lost 2 bases to trimming and J lost 5 bases, with 11 bases between them. CDR3 length: 14 residues. The V gene's germline CDR1 is SGHRS and CDR2 YFSETQ. The CDR3 protein is CASSFARYDNEQFF. In DNA, the CDR3 is TGCGCCAGCAGCTTTGCCAGATATGACAATGAGCAGTTCTTC.

The chain carries TRBV30 and TRBJ1-1; D is possibly TRBD1 (5 bases). This CDR3 has 12 residues. Trimming shortened V by 3 bases and J by 0 bases, and 5 bases separated the two germline ends. Germline V CDR1 and CDR2: GTSNPN, SVGIG (reference sequence). CDR3 bases: TGTGCCTGGAGGGACATGAACACTGAAGCTTTCTTT. Protein: CAWRDMNTEAFF.